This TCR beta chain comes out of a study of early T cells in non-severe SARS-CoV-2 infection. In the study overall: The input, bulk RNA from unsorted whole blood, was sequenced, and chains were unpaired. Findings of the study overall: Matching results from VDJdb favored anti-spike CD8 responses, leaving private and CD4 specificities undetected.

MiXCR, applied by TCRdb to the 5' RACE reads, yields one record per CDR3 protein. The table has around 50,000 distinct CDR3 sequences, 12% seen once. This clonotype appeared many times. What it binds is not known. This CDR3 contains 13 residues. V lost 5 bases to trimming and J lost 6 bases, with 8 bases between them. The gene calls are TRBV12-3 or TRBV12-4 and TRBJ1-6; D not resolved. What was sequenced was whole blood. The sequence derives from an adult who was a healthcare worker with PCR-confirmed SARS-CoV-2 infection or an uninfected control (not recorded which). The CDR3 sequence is CASSVQINSPLHF. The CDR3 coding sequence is TGTGCCAGCAGTGTACAGATTAATTCACCCCTCCACTTT.